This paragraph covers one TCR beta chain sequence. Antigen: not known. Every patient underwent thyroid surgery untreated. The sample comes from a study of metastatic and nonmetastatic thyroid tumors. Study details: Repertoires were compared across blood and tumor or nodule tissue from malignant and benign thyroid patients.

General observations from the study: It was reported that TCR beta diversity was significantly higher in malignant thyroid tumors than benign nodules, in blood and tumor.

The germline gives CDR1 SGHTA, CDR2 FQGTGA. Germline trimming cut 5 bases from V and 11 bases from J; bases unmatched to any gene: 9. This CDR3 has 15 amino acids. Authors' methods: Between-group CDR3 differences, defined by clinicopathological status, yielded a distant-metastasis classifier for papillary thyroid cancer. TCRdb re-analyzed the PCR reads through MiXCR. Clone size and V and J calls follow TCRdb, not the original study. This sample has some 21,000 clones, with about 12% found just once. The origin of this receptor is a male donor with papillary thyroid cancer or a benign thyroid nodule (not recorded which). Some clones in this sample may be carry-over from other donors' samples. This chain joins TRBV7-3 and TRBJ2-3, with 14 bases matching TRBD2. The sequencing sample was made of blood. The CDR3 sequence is CASSLGTSGSSKQYF. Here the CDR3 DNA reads TGTGCCAGCAGCCTTGGGACTAGCGGGAGTAGTAAGCAGTATTTT.